This TCR beta chain was recovered during a study of shared clonotypes between healthy human individuals (dated by TCRdb to about 2020). About the study as a whole: The cohort comprised two women and a few men aged 18 to 49 years. For each donor, CD4 naive and CD4 memory were each given three plates, CD8 naive was given two plates, and CD8 memory was given one plate. To estimate repertoire size and how much clonotype sharing occurs between individuals, the study deeply sequenced the blood TCR repertoires of roughly 5 healthy adults. To increase sequencing depth and limit assay-specific biases, TCR repertoire library preparation and sequencing were carried out by different laboratories using diverse techniques. Between about 0.85 and 9.5 billion PBMCs per donor were obtained by leukapheresis. What the authors observed across the whole study: Pairwise subsampling indicated that sequencing depth was expected to affect the degree of clonotype sharing among donors. Even with the large sequencing depth, rarefaction of the sorted-subset datasets indicated that sequencing was incomplete. Estimated clonotype richness was generally larger for naive than for memory subsets. When several donors were compared, the shared fraction of clonotypes was approximately 5% for naive CD4, less than 4% for naive CD8, 2% to 2.5% for memory CD4, and roughly 0.43% for memory CD8. The genetic and exposure-history diversity represented was limited by the small number of donors. Only blood was sampled, and tissue TCR repertoires likely differ from those in blood. Compared with non-shared clonotypes, clonotypes shared by all four sorted-subset donors had higher generation probabilities.

Inclusive of the bounding cysteine and phenylalanine, the CDR3 is 18 residues long. The entry retains the CDR3 DNA only, 54 bases that are in frame from base 1. The germline V end is reduced by 2 bases and the J end by 3 bases; junction bases left unmatched: 9. For CDR1 and CDR2, the germline V gene lists SGHVS and FQNEAQ. The donors were healthy, HIV-negative adults who had no recently reported acute infections or vaccinations. Only Caucasian adults living in Nashville, Tennessee, USA were represented among the donors. Magnetic negative selection was used to enrich CD4+ T cells, after which naive cells were positively selected on CD45RA and the negative fraction became the memory subset. Blood was obtained by leukapheresis, after which PBMCs were separated by Ficoll-Histopaque density gradient centrifugation and cryopreserved in liquid nitrogen vapor phase. Analytical flow cytometry was used to check the purity and quantity of each magnetically sorted T cell population. Genomic DNA was isolated from every sorted fraction and measured by UV absorbance on a Nanodrop 2000c.

With respect to this clone: This clone's antigen is unknown. There are no base qualities to consult, and no much larger clone falls within one base.

Using the deep immunoSEQ assay, multiplex PCR amplified TCR CDR3 regions from genomic DNA. Extracted genomic DNA from each cell subset was spread evenly across all wells of several immunoSEQ 96-well plates, with each plate serving as a replicate. Each replicate PCR for sorted subsets received around 210 ng genomic DNA, equal to roughly 33,000 T cell genomes. Purified libraries were measured with a Qubit 3.0 fluorometer, size-checked on a Bioanalyzer 2100, and measured again with the KAPA Library Quantification kit. Every immunoSEQ 96-well plate was sequenced on a dedicated single-read 150-cycle Illumina NextSeq 550 flow cell. Turning to the authors' computational methods: Because the immunoSEQ output held only junctional sequences and lacked quality scores, the filtering could not match the filtering applied to full-length reads. To assign V/J genes and CDR3, sequences were annotated using PyIR, a Python wrapper for IgBLAST v1.9, with IMGT germline references. Reads with weak V/J assignments (E-value above 1e-6), missing CDR3, stop codons, out-of-frame junctions, or ambiguous translated residues were removed. V3J clonotypes were defined as sequences sharing the same inferred V gene, J gene, and CDR3 amino acid sequence. The percentage overlap between two repertoires was calculated by dividing the number of shared unique clonotypes by the size of the smaller repertoire. RTK rarefaction, the Chao1 estimator, and Recon v2.1 estimates of unobserved clonotypes were used to assess repertoire richness. For all TCRbeta clonotypes obtained by the gDNA method from four donors, generation probabilities were computed with OLGA. Here the immuneACCESS table is served through TCRdb, limited to in-frame sequences with V and J called. Missing clones are a known gap in these copies; in checked studies unresolved V genes cover under half, and the rest lacks a known reason. V, J and clone size reflect that table, while D and trimming were determined from the DNA. The sample table contains roughly 1,000,000 clones; only one count was recorded for approximately 80% of them. The top ten clones comprise roughly 0.65% of the sample.

The sequence is built from TRBV7-8 and TRBJ2-3, and 12 bases in between align with TRBD2. This sequence was found in a man between 18 and 35 years old in good health. Some clones in this sample may be carry-over from other donors' samples. The sample was memory CD4+ T cells from PBMCs. Interpreted using the paper, the cell subset or site label stands for: CD45RA-negative fraction. The CDR3 amino acid sequence is: CASSLPRRLAGATDTQYF. The sequenced DNA: TGTGCCAGCAGCTTACCTCGTCGACTAGCGGGAGCTACAGATACGCAGTATTTT.